A single T cell receptor beta chain is shown here with its context. The authors' processing: The authors estimated nucleated cell counts from reference gene primer amplification. Sequenced by immunoSEQ multiplex PCR; TCRdb stores in-frame clones only, minus some. The V and J calls and clone size are taken from that table; D and trimming were inferred from the DNA. The data show about half a million clones, approximately 83% seen once. The entry originates in a study of blood T cell repertoires in COVID-19. As for the study in general: COVID-19 samples, acute and convalescent, were from the United States, Italy and Spain. Sources were T cells, B-cell-depleted T cells, or PBMCs; the material itself was cDNA or gDNA.

The junction had 13 bases not matched to a gene; V was cut back by 2 bases and J by 1 base. The CDR3 is 18 amino acids. CDR1 MDHEN and CDR2 SYDVKM come from the germline V gene. Sequences were obtained from peripheral blood. V usage is TRBV28 and J usage is TRBJ1-1; 7 nucleotides agree with TRBD1. This TCR was recovered from a human donor in a cohort sampled during active COVID-19. The CDR3 nucleotides are TGTGCCAGCAGTTTAGATAATAAGGCGGGACAGACGAACACTGAAGCTTTCTTT. As protein: CASSLDNKAGQTNTEAFF.